The rows below give T cell receptor beta chains drawn from one sample of a study of T cells in localized non-small cell lung cancer. The method was immunoSEQ multiplex PCR; TCRdb's version includes in-frame clones alone and lacks a portion of them. The sample includes about 62,000 clones, more than 80% seen only once; the top ten take around 4.7%. The source material was PBMCs, sampled before any cancer treatment. The receptors shown here come from a man between 35 and 75 years old with stage II lung adenocarcinoma. Both conserved end residues are part of each CDR3. The D gene is left open where the match is weak. Only part of the rows carry a size: once, few, many, or a class if the clone is expanded.

size: once
J: TRBJ2-7
D: TRBD2
V: TRBV7-3
DNA: TGTGCCAGCAGCCCGGGGGGGTCCTACGAGCAGTACTTC
CDR3: CASSPGGSYEQYF

size: -
J: TRBJ2-2
D: -
V: TRBV10-3
DNA: TGTGCCATCAGTGAGAATGGGGGGAACACCGGGGAGCTGTTTTTT
CDR3: CAISENGGNTGELFF

size: -
J: TRBJ2-4
D: -
V: TRBV2
DNA: TGTGCCAGCAGACTAGACACCCCACGAAGAAACATTCAGTACTTC
CDR3: CASRLDTPRRNIQYF

size: -
J: TRBJ1-1
D: -
V: TRBV19
DNA: TGTGCCAGTAGTATAAAGACAGGAAGCACTGAAGCTTTCTTT
CDR3: CASSIKTGSTEAFF

size: -
J: TRBJ2-7
D: TRBD1
V: TRBV19
DNA: TGTGCCAGTAGTATAGGCCCGGACAGGAGCGACGAGCAGTACTTC
CDR3: CASSIGPDRSDEQYF

size: -
J: TRBJ1-3
D: -
V: TRBV29-1
DNA: TGCAGCGTTGGGGGGGTGAGCTCTGGAAACACCATATATTTT
CDR3: CSVGGVSSGNTIYF

size: -
J: TRBJ1-5
D: -
V: TRBV30
DNA: TGTGCCTCACAGAAAACTACAGGGAGCAATCAGCCCCAGCATTTT
CDR3: CASQKTTGSNQPQHF

size: -
J: TRBJ1-1
D: -
V: TRBV4-2
DNA: TGTGCCAGCAGCCAAGAGGGCGACTTGAACACTGAAGCTTTCTTT
CDR3: CASSQEGDLNTEAFF

size: -
J: TRBJ2-7
D: TRBD2
V: TRBV6-1
DNA: TGTGCCAGCAGTGGCCTGGGAGGGGCCTCCTACGAGCAGTACTTC
CDR3: CASSGLGGASYEQYF

size: -
J: TRBJ1-5
D: -
V: TRBV19
DNA: TGTGCCAGTAGTAGGTCAGGGGTCAGTCAGCCCCAGCATTTT
CDR3: CASSRSGVSQPQHF

size: -
J: TRBJ1-2
D: -
V: TRBV2
DNA: TGTGCCACTCATCCCGGGGGGCGTCGGTATGGCTACACCTTC
CDR3: CATHPGGRRYGYTF

size: few
J: TRBJ2-5
D: TRBD2
V: TRBV9
DNA: TGTGCCAGCAGCGTAGTAGGTAGCGGGGAGACCCAGTACTTC
CDR3: CASSVVGSGETQYF

size: few
J: TRBJ1-1
D: -
V: TRBV19
DNA: TGTGCCAGTAGATCCACCGGGACACACAACACTGAAGCTTTCTTT
CDR3: CASRSTGTHNTEAFF

size: -
J: TRBJ2-7
D: -
V: TRBV6-5
DNA: TGTGCCAGCAGCCAGGGTCTCTACGAGCAGTACTTC
CDR3: CASSQGLYEQYF

size: -
J: TRBJ1-2
D: -
V: TRBV13
DNA: TGTGCCAGCAGCCGGTTCGGCGAGGGCAGGGAAGATGGCTACACCTTC
CDR3: CASSRFGEGREDGYTF

size: -
J: TRBJ1-1
D: TRBD1
V: TRBV15
DNA: TGTGCCACCCTTACCCGGACAGGGAGGAACACTGAAGCTTTCTTT
CDR3: CATLTRTGRNTEAFF

size: -
J: TRBJ2-1
D: -
V: TRBV11-2
DNA: TGTGCCAGCAGCTTATCGAATGCGTACAATGAGCAGTTCTTC
CDR3: CASSLSNAYNEQFF

size: -
J: TRBJ2-7
D: -
V: TRBV5-4
DNA: TGTGCCAGCAGCCGGGACGTCCGCCACTACGAGCAGTACTTC
CDR3: CASSRDVRHYEQYF

size: -
J: TRBJ1-5
D: -
V: TRBV30
DNA: TGTGCCTGGAGGGGCGGGGGAAATCAGCCCCAGCATTTT
CDR3: CAWRGGGNQPQHF

size: -
J: TRBJ1-1
D: -
V: TRBV6-5
DNA: TGTGCCAGCAGTTCTCTTTTCCGGGCGGGGAACACTGAAGCTTTCTTT
CDR3: CASSSLFRAGNTEAFF

size: -
J: TRBJ2-7
D: -
V: TRBV25-1
DNA: TGTGCCAGCAGTGAATTTAGATATCCCTACGAGCAGTACTTC
CDR3: CASSEFRYPYEQYF

size: -
J: TRBJ2-7
D: -
V: TRBV14
DNA: TGTGCCAGCAGCCAAGCTATTGGGGTCGAGCAGTACTTC
CDR3: CASSQAIGVEQYF

size: few
J: TRBJ2-7
D: TRBD2
V: TRBV7-2
DNA: TGTGCCAGCAGCTCGGGACTAGCGATCTACGAGCAGTACTTC
CDR3: CASSSGLAIYEQYF

size: -
J: TRBJ1-5
D: -
V: TRBV19
DNA: TGTGCCAGTAGTCGTCCGGGGCTCACGGATCAGCCCCAGCATTTT
CDR3: CASSRPGLTDQPQHF

size: -
J: TRBJ1-1
D: TRBD1
V: TRBV30
DNA: TGTGCCTGGAGTCAGGGCGGGGGACAGGGCATGAACACTGAAGCTTTCTTT
CDR3: CAWSQGGGQGMNTEAFF

size: once
J: TRBJ1-1
D: -
V: TRBV14
DNA: TGTGCCAGCAGCCAACCTCGCACGGGGAAGGACACTGAAGCTTTCTTT
CDR3: CASSQPRTGKDTEAFF

size: -
J: TRBJ1-1
D: -
V: TRBV18
DNA: TGTGCCAGCTCACCACTAAGTGGGGATAAAGCTTTCTTT
CDR3: CASSPLSGDKAFF

size: -
J: TRBJ1-4
D: -
V: TRBV5-1
DNA: TGCGCCAGCAGCTTGGCGGGGAGGGCTAATGAAAAACTGTTTTTT
CDR3: CASSLAGRANEKLFF

size: -
J: TRBJ2-2
D: TRBD1
V: TRBV4-1
DNA: TGCGCCAGCAGCCTGGGGACAGTTAACACCGGGGAGCTGTTTTTT
CDR3: CASSLGTVNTGELFF

size: -
J: TRBJ1-2
D: -
V: TRBV11-2
DNA: TGTGCCAGCAGCTTAGGTCTAGCCTATGGCTACACCTTC
CDR3: CASSLGLAYGYTF

size: few
J: TRBJ2-3
D: -
V: TRBV30
DNA: TGTGCCTGGAATCGGGGGGCAGGAGTTAGCACAGATACGCAGTATTTT
CDR3: CAWNRGAGVSTDTQYF

size: -
J: TRBJ1-5
D: -
V: TRBV19
DNA: TGTGCCAGTAGTACCCGAAGAGGGAGCAATCAGCCCCAGCATTTT
CDR3: CASSTRRGSNQPQHF

size: -
J: TRBJ2-1
D: -
V: TRBV4-3
DNA: TGCGCCAGCAGCCAAGAAGAAGCGTTCTACAATGAGCAGTTCTTC
CDR3: CASSQEEAFYNEQFF

size: -
J: TRBJ2-7
D: -
V: TRBV14
DNA: TGTGCCAGCAGCCCCGGGACATGGATCGAGCAGTACTTC
CDR3: CASSPGTWIEQYF

size: few
J: TRBJ1-1
D: TRBD1
V: TRBV11-3
DNA: TGTGCCAGCAGCGTCGGGACAGGGGGCGGCACTGAAGCTTTCTTT
CDR3: CASSVGTGGGTEAFF